Presented here are 21 T cell receptor beta chains from one specimen sequenced in a study of blood T cell repertoires in COVID-19. Sequencing used immunoSEQ multiplex PCR; TCRdb keeps in-frame clones, though not all of them. Of 150,000 to 200,000 clones in the sample, 84% were seen once. Sequencing was carried out using peripheral blood. The receptors here all came from a woman of 80 years or more with COVID-19, enrolled during active disease.

This clone was detected a few times. J is TRBJ2-4 and V is TRBV4-2; D is possibly TRBD2 (7 bases). V was trimmed by 7 bases and J by 1 base, leaving 11 bases between them. CDR1 LGHNA and CDR2 YNFKEQ come from the germline V gene. CDR3 length equals 14 residues. The CDR3 spells CASKGEGAKNIQYF. DNA of the CDR3: TGTGCCAGCAAGGGGGAGGGGGCCAAAAACATTCAGTACTTC.

J is TRBJ2-5 and V is TRBV27; the D gene is possibly TRBD2 (6 bases). V shed 5 bases and J shed 3 bases, with 19 bases lying between them. The CDR3 extends over 16 amino acids. CDR1 is MNHEY, CDR2 SMNVEV, per germline (reference sequence). This chain's CDR3 is CASSRMPGLVKETQYF. The DNA for the CDR3 is TGTGCCAGCAGTCGAATGCCGGGACTGGTAAAAGAGACCCAGTACTTC.

This sequence joins TRBV3-1 (or the pseudogene TRBV3-2) and TRBJ1-4; D is perhaps TRBD1 (6 bases). Germline CDR1 LGHDT, CDR2 YNNKEL (reference sequence). Trimming took 4 bases from V and 8 from J, leaving 17 bases between them. The CDR3 totals 15 residues. Written as DNA, the CDR3 is TGTGCCAGCAGCCGGGCAGGGGTAACGGAGGAAAAACTGTTTTTT. Translation: CASSRAGVTEEKLFF.

The chain joins TRBV6-6 to TRBJ2-2; tentatively, D is TRBD1 (5 bases). V lost 10 bases and J 0 bases, leaving 15 bases between the germline ends. CDR3 length: 15 residues. Per the germline V gene, CDR1 is MNHNY and CDR2 is SVGAGI (reference sequence). The CDR3 DNA reads as TGTGCCACTTTCTCGGACACCTCGAACACCGGGGAGCTGTTTTTT. This encodes CATFSDTSNTGELFF.

The chain recombines TRBV7-3 with TRBJ2-1; D is uncertain. V shed 1 base and J shed 5 bases, with 9 bases lying between them. Germline V gene sequence: CDR1 SGHTA, CDR2 FQGTGA. The CDR3 extends over 14 amino acids. The CDR3 loop reads CASSLKTQNNEQFF. Here the CDR3 DNA reads TGTGCCAGCAGCTTAAAAACACAAAACAATGAGCAGTTCTTC.

V usage is TRBV14 and J usage is TRBJ1-6; tentative D call: TRBD1 (6 bases). Germline loops: CDR1 SGHDN, CDR2 FVKESK. Trimming removed 6 bases from V and 11 bases from J, with 14 bases in between. This CDR3 region has 13 residues. In DNA form, the CDR3 reads TGTGCCAGCAGACTTAGCAGGGGAACACCCCTCCACTTT. Its protein product is CASRLSRGTPLHF. The full variable domain, rest sourced from reference TRBV14 and TRBJ1-6, is EAGVTQFPSHSVIEKGQTVTLRCDPISGHDNLYWYRRVMGKEIKFLLHFVKESKQDESGMPNNRFLAERTGGTYSTLKVQPAELEDSGVYFCASRLSRGTPLHFGNGTRLTVT.

The V call is TRBV12-3 or TRBV12-4, the J call TRBJ2-3; possibly TRBD1 for D (6 bases). Trimming shortened V by 2 bases and J by 4 bases, and 7 bases separated the two germline ends. The CDR3 has 13 residues. CDR3 DNA sequence: TGTGCCAGCAGTTTACAGGGGCCAGATACGCAGTATTTT. It codes for CASSLQGPDTQYF.

V is TRBV3-1 (or the pseudogene TRBV3-2) and J is TRBJ1-2; 7 bases fit TRBD1. V trimming: 8 bases; J trimming: 4 bases; junction bases outside the gene matches: 7. CDR1 and CDR2 from the germline V gene are LGHDT and YNNKEL (reference sequence). This CDR3 has 13 amino acids. CDR3 sequence: CASGFRDSYGYTF. The CDR3 coding sequence is TGTGCCAGCGGCTTCCGGGACAGCTATGGCTACACCTTC.

The J gene is TRBJ1-6, the V gene TRBV5-4; D is possibly TRBD1 (6 bases). The CDR3 runs to 16 residues. V shed 2 bases and J shed 9 bases, with 18 bases lying between them. From germline, CDR1 is SGHNT and CDR2 YYREEE (reference sequence). The CDR3 loop reads CASSFRTGTSGSPLHF. CDR3 DNA sequence: TGTGCCAGCAGCTTTCGGACCGGGACATCGGGTTCACCCCTCCACTTT.

This chain uses TRBV27 with TRBJ2-1; weak D call: TRBD2 (6 bases). Germline assignment: CDR1 MNHEY and CDR2 SMNVEV (reference sequence). The ends were cut back, 4 bases at V and 8 bases at J, with 30 bases in the middle. The CDR3 sequence is 19 residues long. CDR3 bases: TGTGCCAGCAGTTCGCTTTTTCGGGTTAGCGGTGTTCCTTTGGATGAGCAGTTCTTC. Translation: CASSSLFRVSGVPLDEQFF.

Turning to this clone: Additional DNA sequences in this sample encode the identical CDR3. The chain combines TRBV2 with TRBJ2-2; 8 bases map to TRBD1. This CDR3 is 13 amino acids long. Germline V CDR1 and CDR2: SNHLY, FYNNEI. V shed 4 bases and J 7 bases; nucleotides not matched to a gene: 2. CDR3 sequence reads: CASSVQGGGELFF. In DNA, the CDR3 is TGTGCCAGCAGTGTACAGGGGGGCGGGGAGCTGTTTTTT.

This clone showed up just once. The rearrangement uses TRBV6-1 and TRBJ2-7; D remains unclear. Between the trimmed V and J ends, which lost 3 bases and 2 bases, there was a span of 8 bases. The CDR3 has 13 residues. The V gene's germline CDR1 is MNHNS and CDR2 SASEGT. The CDR3 DNA reads TGTGCCAGCAGTGAGGCACCCACCTACGAGCAGTACTTC. Translation gives CASSEAPTYEQYF.

The J gene is TRBJ2-3, the V gene TRBV18; a possible D gene is TRBD1 (7 bases). Trimming took off 2 bases at V and 0 bases at J, with 12 bases between the two ends. The CDR3 is 16 residues long. From germline, CDR1 is KGHSH and CDR2 LQKENI. CDR3: CASSPVRGTSTDTQYF. The CDR3 DNA reads as TGTGCCAGCTCACCAGTCAGGGGGACTAGCACAGATACGCAGTATTTT.

V and J are TRBV2 and TRBJ1-5; D is perhaps TRBD1 (5 bases). Trimming stripped 0 bases from V and 2 bases from J, with 8 bases between. The V gene's germline CDR1 is SNHLY and CDR2 FYNNEI. CDR3 length equals 15 residues. The CDR3 region is CASSEALGGNQPQHF. The CDR3 coding sequence is TGTGCCAGCAGTGAAGCGCTAGGGGGCAATCAGCCCCAGCATTTT.

V is TRBV6-2 or TRBV6-3 and J is TRBJ2-3, with TRBD1 matching over 8 bases. The CDR3 runs 15 residues. V gave up 5 bases and J gave up 2 bases; unmatched junction bases: 6. Germline CDR1 and CDR2: MNHEY and SVGEGT. The CDR3 loop is CASSTDRGITDTQYF. CDR3 nucleotides: TGTGCCAGCAGTACAGACAGGGGAATCACAGATACGCAGTATTTT.

The chain joins TRBV4-3 to TRBJ2-1; D may be TRBD1 (5 bases). This CDR3 has 16 residues. From germline, CDR1 is LGHNA and CDR2 YSLEER. Trimming stripped 4 bases from V and 4 bases from J, with 17 bases between. Written as DNA, the CDR3 is TGCGCCAGCAGCCCTCATACAGGTTCCTGGTACAATGAGCAGTTCTTC. It specifies CASSPHTGSWYNEQFF.

V is TRBV3-1 (or the pseudogene TRBV3-2) and J is TRBJ1-3; D gene uncertain. There are 15 residues in the CDR3. V lost 1 base, J lost 2 bases, and 9 bases lay in between. Germline CDR1 and CDR2: LGHDT and YNNKEL (reference sequence). CDR3 bases: TGTGCCAGCAGCCAAGCCCCCGGGACTGGAAACACCATATATTTT. It yields the protein CASSQAPGTGNTIYF.

The V call is TRBV19, the J call TRBJ1-5; D unclear. V was pared by 3 bases and J by 4 bases, with 7 bases between. The CDR3 has 13 residues. The V gene's germline CDR1 is LNHDA and CDR2 SQIVND (reference sequence). The CDR3: CASSMRENQPQHF. As DNA, the CDR3 is TGTGCCAGTAGTATGCGGGAGAATCAGCCCCAGCATTTT.

This chain links TRBV6-1 with TRBJ2-3; 10 positions agree with TRBD2. Germline V gene lookup returns CDR1 MNHNS and CDR2 SASEGT. The CDR3 covers 14 residues. Trimming at V came to 0 bases and at J to 6 bases, leaving 0 bases not matched to a gene. The CDR3 DNA sequence: TGTGCCAGCAGTGAAGCGGGACTAGCGGATACGCAGTATTTT. It encodes CASSEAGLADTQYF.

V is TRBV11-2 and J is TRBJ2-4; 8 bases are a match to TRBD2. The germline V gene has CDR1 SGHAT and CDR2 FQNNGV. J was trimmed by 5 bases and V by 1 base; bases with no gene match: 16. The CDR3 is made up of 19 amino acids. CDR3 sequence (DNA): TGTGCCAGCAGCTTAGTTGGGGTACCGGGACTAGTGTTCCAAAACATTCAGTACTTC. Protein product: CASSLVGVPGLVFQNIQYF.

The chain employs TRBV9 and TRBJ2-5, with D perhaps matching TRBD1 (5 bases). CDR3 size: 15 residues. Germline V gene lookup returns CDR1 SGDLS and CDR2 YYNGEE. Trimming stripped 3 bases from V and 0 bases from J, with 12 bases between. This CDR3 is CASSGSPGYQETQYF. CDR3 DNA sequence: TGTGCCAGCAGCGGATCCCCAGGGTACCAAGAGACCCAGTACTTC.